This TCR beta chain was profiled in a study of lymphopenia after photon versus proton radiotherapy. Assay: immunoSEQ multiplex PCR; the TCRdb copy retains only in-frame clones and omits some. This table has roughly 65,000 clones, around 90% appearing once. The CDR3 length is 13 residues. Germline V gene data show CDR1 as SEHNR and CDR2 as FQNEAQ (reference sequence). Trimming took 1 base from V and 7 from J, leaving 11 bases between them. Study-wide points: Oligoclonal CD8+ Temra expansion after nadir drove photon patients' diversity drop. Relative stability marked proton patients; photon patients lost diversity and naive cells. Post-nadir TCR diversity decline inversely tracked overall survival among those who died.

A remark on this clone: The target antigen is unknown.

This clonotype was sampled from an older woman with pancreatic cancer. This chain connects TRBV7-9 to TRBJ2-7; D perhaps matches TRBD1 (6 bases). Here the sequenced sample was peripheral blood, taken from a patient treated with photon-based radiotherapy. The DNA for the CDR3 is TGTGCCAGCAGCTTAGGAGGGGGTGCGGAGCAGTACTTC. Its protein product is CASSLGGGAEQYF.